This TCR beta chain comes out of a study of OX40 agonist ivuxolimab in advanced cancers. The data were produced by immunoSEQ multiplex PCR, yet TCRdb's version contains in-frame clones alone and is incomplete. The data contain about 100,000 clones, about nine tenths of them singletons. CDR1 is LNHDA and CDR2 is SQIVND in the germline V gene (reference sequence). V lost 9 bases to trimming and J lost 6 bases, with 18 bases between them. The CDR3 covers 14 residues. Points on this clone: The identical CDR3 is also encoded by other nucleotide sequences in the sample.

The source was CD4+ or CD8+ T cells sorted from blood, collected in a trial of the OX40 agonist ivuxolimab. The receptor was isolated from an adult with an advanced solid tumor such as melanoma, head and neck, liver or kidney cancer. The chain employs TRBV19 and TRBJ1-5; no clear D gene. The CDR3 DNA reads TGTGCCAGCACATGGGGTAGGTCGGGTCAGCCCCAGCATTTT. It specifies CASTWGRSGQPQHF.